This T cell receptor beta chain is from a study of T cells in Graves' hyperthyroidism and ophthalmopathy. Findings and limits, study-wide: Ophthalmopathy was separated from stable hyperthyroidism by a 13 V-J model.

Trimming left V 5 bases short and J 2 bases short, with 16 bases between. The V gene's germline CDR1 is PRHDT and CDR2 FYEKMQ (reference sequence). This CDR3 has 16 residues. TCR beta CDR3 regions were amplified from RNA. Using the HTBI primer set, a first-round RT-PCR was run on the TCR CDR3. One entry per CDR3 protein, called by TCRdb with MiXCR from the multiplex PCR reads. The data hold 360,000 or so distinct CDR3 sequences, with 15% to 20% observed a single time. Not enrolled were patients with uncontrolled infection, other autoimmune disease, pregnancy or lactation. PBMCs were sourced from approximately 10 ml fresh peripheral blood. This clonotype was seen repeatedly, ten times or more. Its antigen is not known.

The sequence was collected from a woman in her thirties or forties with Graves' ophthalmopathy. This chain connects TRBV13 to TRBJ1-3; maybe TRBD1 (5 bases). The specimen sequenced was blood. The CDR3 sequence is CASSTRAGLTGNTIYF. The CDR3 DNA is TGTGCCAGCAGCACCCGGGCAGGGCTAACTGGAAACACCATATATTTT.